Shown below are 23 T cell receptor beta chains from a single sample sequenced in a study of CD8+ T cells in alopecia areata. Noted treatment: oral pan-JAK inhibitor, 5-10 mg twice daily. Extracted RNA was reverse transcribed, and the resulting cDNA served as sequencing template. The repertoire was sequenced with immunoSEQ multiplex PCR; TCRdb's copy has only in-frame clones and lacks some. The sample includes fewer than 150,000 clones, roughly 60% of them seen just once. The sequences come from CD8+ T cells sorted from blood, collected at week 4, from a patient treated with tofacitinib. Every receptor here comes from a human donor with alopecia areata.

The chain recombines TRBV27 with TRBJ1-1; no definite D call. The V and J ends lost 3 bases and 1 base respectively, with 9 bases between them. CDR3 length: 14 amino acids. Germline values: CDR1 MNHEY, CDR2 SMNVEV (reference sequence). CDR3 bases: TGTGCCAGCAGTTTCGAGGGAACGAACACTGAAGCTTTCTTT. Its translation is CASSFEGTNTEAFF.

The chain recombines TRBV27 with TRBJ2-4; TRBD2 might be the D (6 bases). Germline CDR1 is MNHEY and CDR2 is SMNVEV (reference sequence). V lost 4 bases to trimming and J lost 3 bases, with 13 bases between them. The CDR3 contains 15 residues. The DNA of the CDR3 is TGTGCCAGCAGTTCCGGCGGGGCCGGCAAAAACATTCAGTACTTC. Translation gives CASSSGGAGKNIQYF.

The chain uses TRBV9 and TRBJ1-1; possibly TRBD1 for D (5 bases). V was cut by 4 bases and J by 1 base, with 14 bases left in between. The CDR3 totals 15 residues. The germline CDR1 and CDR2 sequences are SGDLS and YYNGEE. The DNA for the CDR3 is TGTGCCAGCAGCCCCGGGGCCCTTAGGAACACTGAAGCTTTCTTT. It is translated as CASSPGALRNTEAFF.

To note about this clone: One junction end does not reproduce the germline sequence, and a read error may be involved. The V and J genes are TRBV13 and TRBJ2-1; tentatively, D is TRBD1 or TRBD2 (5 bases each). The CDR3 consists of 16 residues. Germline V gene sequence: CDR1 PRHDT, CDR2 FYEKMQ (reference sequence). CDR3 nucleotides: TGTGCCAGCAGCCTAGGGACGGGGAGAGCGGACAATGAGCAGTTCTTC. As protein: CASSLGTGRADNEQFF.

The chain uses TRBV7-2 and TRBJ1-5, with D uncertain. Germline CDR1 and CDR2: SGHTA and FQGNSA. Trimming left V 3 bases short and J 4 bases short, with 7 bases between. The CDR3 is made up of 13 amino acids. CDR3 nucleotides: TGTGCCAGCAGCTTGGTTGGAAATCAGCCCCAGCATTTT. Residues: CASSLVGNQPQHF.

The chain combines TRBV7-9 with TRBJ1-5; D is uncertain. Looked up from germline, CDR1 is SEHNR and CDR2 is FQNEAQ (reference sequence). V was cut by 3 bases and J by 3 bases, with 15 bases left in between. This CDR3 comprises 16 residues. The CDR3 DNA sequence: TGTGCCAGCAGCTTCCTGGAAGACGGGTACAATCAGCCCCAGCATTTT. This gives the protein CASSFLEDGYNQPQHF. Complete variable domain (other parts from reference TRBV7-9 and TRBJ1-5): DTGVSQNPRHKITKRGQNVTFRCDPISEHNRLYWYRQTLGQGPEFLTYFQNEAQLEKSRLLSDRFSAERPKGSFSTLEIQRTEQGDSAMYLCASSFLEDGYNQPQHFGDGTRLSIL.

The CDR3 sequence is CASSYSTDQPQHF. For the CDR3, the DNA is TGTGCCAGCAGTTACTCCACAGATCAGCCCCAGCATTTT. This sequence joins TRBV6-5 and TRBJ1-5; no definite D call. The CDR3 length is 13 residues. V lost 0 bases, J lost 5 bases, and 5 bases lay in between. Germline CDR1 MNHEY, CDR2 SVGAGI.

This clone was counted a few times. The rearrangement joins TRBV5-1 to TRBJ2-7; no firm D call. CDR3 length: 13 residues. V was cut by 1 base and J by 6 bases, with 11 bases left in between. Germline V lookup: CDR1 SGHRS, CDR2 YFSETQ. The CDR3 spells CASSLWPAGEQYF. The CDR3 DNA sequence: TGCGCCAGCAGCTTGTGGCCAGCTGGCGAGCAGTACTTC. Looking up the rest from reference TRBV5-1 and TRBJ2-7 gives the full variable domain: KAGVTQTPRYLIKTRGQQVTLSCSPISGHRSVSWYQQTPGQGLQFLFEYFSETQRNKGNFPGRFSGRQFSNSRSEMNVSTLELGDSALYLCASSLWPAGEQYFGPGTRLTVT.

Only a few counts were recorded for this clone. J is TRBJ2-2 and V is TRBV9; D is unresolved. The CDR3 is made up of 13 amino acids. Deletions cut 2 bases from V and 1 base from J, with 3 bases between. The germline CDR1 and CDR2 sequences are SGDLS and YYNGEE. CDR3 in amino acids: CASSVENTGELFF. CDR3 nucleotide sequence: TGTGCCAGCAGCGTCGAGAACACCGGGGAGCTGTTTTTT.

This clone was observed a few times. The V call is TRBV28, the J call TRBJ2-2; D unclear. Trimming took 5 bases from V and 5 from J, leaving 12 bases between them. CDR1 MDHEN and CDR2 SYDVKM come from the germline V gene. The CDR3 runs to 14 residues. The CDR3 DNA sequence: TGTGCCAGCAGTCCCCCGTTGGAGACCGGGGAGCTGTTTTTT. It yields the protein CASSPPLETGELFF.

This clone was counted only a few times. The V and J genes are TRBV5-1 and TRBJ2-5, with D perhaps assigned TRBD1 or TRBD2 (6 bases each). Deletions cut 5 bases from V and 4 bases from J, with 18 bases between. The germline V gene has CDR1 SGHRS and CDR2 YFSETQ. The CDR3 is made up of 15 amino acids. The CDR3 DNA is TGCGCCAGCAGGCGCCTAGGGGGGCTTTTAGAGACCCAGTACTTC. Amino acids: CASRRLGGLLETQYF.

This clone was observed a handful of times. The chain links TRBV2 to TRBJ1-2; D perhaps matches TRBD1 (5 bases). Per germline, CDR1 SNHLY and CDR2 FYNNEI. Trimming removed 4 bases at V and 4 bases at J, with 13 bases between. The CDR3 covers 14 residues. The CDR3 sequence is CASSGGEKTYGYTF. For the CDR3, the DNA is TGTGCCAGCAGTGGGGGGGAGAAGACCTATGGCTACACCTTC.

The V call is TRBV4-3, the J call TRBJ2-5; D gene unclear. The V gene lost 0 bases and the J gene lost 2 bases, with 13 bases spanning the gap. The germline gives CDR1 LGHNA, CDR2 YSLEER. CDR3 size: 16 residues. CDR3 in amino acids: CASSQEFGTEQETQYF. The DNA for the CDR3 is TGCGCCAGCAGCCAAGAGTTCGGAACAGAGCAAGAGACCCAGTACTTC.

This chain connects TRBV30 to TRBJ2-5; 7 nucleotides agree with TRBD2. The J call is in doubt because the DNA end fits TRBJ2-7 better. In germline, CDR1 is GTSNPN, CDR2 SVGIG (reference sequence). There are 13 residues in the CDR3. The CDR3 DNA reads TGTGTCGCCAGGGAGGGGCTGGGGTACGAGCAGTACTTC. Its translation: CVAREGLGYEQYF.

The chain links TRBV30 to TRBJ1-2; perhaps TRBD1 as D (5 bases). Trimming cost V 0 bases and J 7 bases, with 12 bases left between them. The CDR3 consists of 13 residues. Per germline, CDR1 GTSNPN and CDR2 SVGIG (reference sequence). The CDR3: CAWSVRGGGGYTF. DNA for the CDR3: TGTGCCTGGAGTGTTCGTGGGGGAGGTGGCTACACCTTC.

This chain connects TRBV28 to TRBJ2-7; D is undetermined. The V and J ends lost 10 bases and 2 bases respectively, with 12 bases between them. The CDR3 is 12 amino acids. Germline assignment: CDR1 MDHEN and CDR2 SYDVKM. The CDR3 spells CATTAPPYEQYF. The CDR3 bases are TGTGCCACTACGGCTCCCCCCTACGAGCAGTACTTC.

The table lists this clone with a few counts. CDR3 residues: CATSSRDRSNSPLHF. DNA for the CDR3: TGTGCCACCAGCTCCCGGGACAGGAGTAATTCACCCCTCCACTTT. V and J are TRBV15 and TRBJ1-6, with 8 bases identical to TRBD1. CDR1 is LNHNV, CDR2 YYDKDF, per germline (reference sequence). The length of the CDR3 is 15 residues. V trimming: 5 bases; J trimming: 6 bases; junction bases outside the gene matches: 6. Looking up the rest from reference TRBV15 and TRBJ1-6 gives the full variable domain: DAMVIQNPRYQVTQFGKPVTLSCSQTLNHNVMYWYQQKSSQAPKLLFHYYDKDFNNEADTPDNFQSRRPNTSFCFLDIRSPGLGDTAMYLCATSSRDRSNSPLHFGNGTRLTVT.

The CDR3 loop is CAWSVGGHYGYTF. Here the CDR3 DNA reads TGTGCCTGGAGTGTAGGGGGCCACTATGGCTACACCTTC. This chain links TRBV30 with TRBJ1-2, with 7 bases that match TRBD1. Unmatched junction bases numbered 1, after V lost 0 bases and J lost 3 bases. CDR1 GTSNPN and CDR2 SVGIG come from the germline V gene (reference sequence). The CDR3 has 13 amino acids.

This sequence joins TRBV20-1 and TRBJ2-4; 8 nucleotides agree with TRBD2. Germline CDR1 and CDR2: DFQATT and SNEGSKA (reference sequence). The V gene end was trimmed by 5 bases and the J gene end by 13 bases; junction bases not matched to a gene: 7. The CDR3 extends over 11 amino acids. The CDR3 protein is CSALTSEEQYF. The CDR3 region has the DNA TGCAGTGCTTTGACTAGCGAAGAACAGTACTTC.

CDR3 coding DNA: TGCAGCGTTAAGACGGGCCCCGATGGCTACACCTTC. Amino acid sequence: CSVKTGPDGYTF. The chain combines TRBV29-1 with TRBJ1-2, with D hard to call. This CDR3 has 12 residues. V lost 5 bases and J 6 bases, leaving 13 bases between the germline ends. Germline V gene data show CDR1 as SQVTM and CDR2 as ANQGSEA. The full variable domain, in which reference TRBV29-1 and TRBJ1-2 provide the parts outside the CDR3, is SAVISQKPSRDICQRGTSLTIQCQVDSQVTMMFWYRQQPGQSLTLIATANQGSEATYESGFVIDKFPISRPNLTFSTLTVSNMSPEDSSIYLCSVKTGPDGYTFGSGTRLTVV.

The rearrangement links TRBV27 to TRBJ1-1; 7 positions agree with TRBD1. Trimming removed 6 bases from V and 4 bases from J; junction bases left unmatched: 8. The CDR3 loop spans 14 amino acids. Germline CDR1 reads MNHEY; CDR2 reads SMNVEV (reference sequence). The DNA for the CDR3 is TGTGCCAGCAGCATGACAGGGTCGGGCACTGAAGCTTTCTTT. Translating it yields CASSMTGSGTEAFF.

The table lists this clone with a few counts. The chain has TRBV29-1 and TRBJ2-7; TRBD1 might be the D (5 bases). The germline V gene has CDR1 SQVTM and CDR2 ANQGSEA. Deletions cut 7 bases from V and 6 bases from J, with 19 bases between. This CDR3 region has 13 residues. CDR3 in amino acids: CSASGSRALEQYF. The CDR3 DNA sequence: TGCAGCGCCTCCGGGTCCAGGGCGCTCGAGCAGTACTTC.

This chain uses TRBV9 with TRBJ2-7; D is ambiguous. In germline, CDR1 is SGDLS, CDR2 YYNGEE. Between the trimmed V and J ends, which lost 0 bases and 3 bases, there was a span of 10 bases. The CDR3 runs to 14 residues. In nucleotides, the CDR3 is TGTGCCAGCAGCGTAGATACGGCGCACTACGAGCAGTACTTC. Translating gives CASSVDTAHYEQYF.